This TCR beta chain was sequenced in a study of human T cells and chemical hapten exposure. Study context: How much TCR each sample yielded varied, mostly because pooled library volumes differed slightly.

The sample's time point: patch test 1, 2 weeks after DPC sensitization. Treatment reported: therapeutic diphenylcyclopropenone sensitization with weekly scalp DPC. TCRdb redid the calling of the RACE reads with MiXCR, one entry per CDR3 protein. The sample shows over 75,000 distinct CDR3 sequences, about 6.8% of them seen only once. This CDR3 is 17 amino acids long. The germline gives CDR1 LNHNV, CDR2 YYDKDF (reference sequence). The ends were cut back, 6 bases at V and 1 base at J, with 20 bases in the middle. In this sample, this clonotype turned up many times. This chain uses TRBV15 with TRBJ2-3, with D hard to call. Sequenced here: whole blood, sampled in connection with sensitization to the hapten diphenylcyclopropenone (DPC). The receptor's source is a woman in her thirties with alopecia areata. Some clones in this sample may be carry-over from other donors' samples. CDR3 bases: TGTGCCACCAGTTCGTATCCTCTAGTACCCCGCACAGATACGCAGTATTTT. It encodes CATSSYPLVPRTDTQYF.